The 12 T cell receptor beta chains listed next were all sequenced from one sample in a study of shared clonotypes between healthy human individuals (dated by TCRdb to 2019 to 2021). The receptor library was made with the immunoSEQ multiplex PCR assay. TCRdb provides this immuneACCESS table in a form limited to in-frame rearrangements. Some clones are lacking; in checked studies, under half of them reflect an unresolved V gene, and why the rest are absent is not known. For this sample there are 2 million to 2.5 million clones; about nine tenths appear just once. The ten largest clones add up to around 0.4% of the sample. Sequencing used naive CD4+ T cells from PBMCs. Interpreted using the paper, the cell subset or site label stands for: CD45RA+ positively selected. The receptors shown here come from a man aged 18 to 35 in good health. Some clones in this sample may be carry-over from other donors' samples.

V and J are TRBV11-3 and TRBJ2-1, with D perhaps TRBD1 (6 bases). Germline CDR1 is SGHNT and CDR2 is YENEEA. This CDR3 has 16 residues. Trimming removed 1 base from V and 0 bases from J, with 10 bases in between. This CDR3 is CASSLAGQNSYNEQFF. The DNA of the CDR3 is TGTGCCAGCAGCTTAGCCGGACAGAACTCCTACAATGAGCAGTTCTTC.

The rearrangement joins TRBV28 to TRBJ1-1; 10 bases match TRBD1. The CDR3 is 15 residues long. Unmatched junction bases numbered 7, after V lost 5 bases and J lost 4 bases. Per the germline V gene, CDR1 is MDHEN and CDR2 is SYDVKM. This CDR3 is CASSPRTGGLTEAFF. CDR3 bases: TGTGCCAGCAGTCCCAGGACAGGGGGACTCACTGAAGCTTTCTTT.

This clone has more than one count but fewer than ten. The same CDR3 can be traced to other DNA sequences in this sample. The chain uses TRBV28 and TRBJ1-5; a weak D match, TRBD1 (5 bases). The CDR3 runs 13 residues. Germline V gene sequence: CDR1 MDHEN, CDR2 SYDVKM. With 4 bases removed from V and 1 base from J, the gap between germline ends came to 5 bases. The CDR3 region is CASSWDSNQPQHF. For the CDR3, the DNA is TGTGCCAGCAGTTGGGACAGCAATCAGCCCCAGCATTTT. Combining the CDR3 with reference TRBV28 and TRBJ1-5 gives the whole variable domain DVKVTQSSRYLVKRTGEKVFLECVQDMDHENMFWYRQDPGLGLRLIYFSYDVKMKEKGDIPEGYSVSREKKERFSLILESASTNQTSMYLCASSWDSNQPQHFGDGTRLSIL.

The chain joins TRBV30 to TRBJ2-2; TRBD2 matches 9 bases. This CDR3 region has 14 residues. Germline lookup yields CDR1 GTSNPN and CDR2 SVGIG (reference sequence). V trimming: 4 bases; J trimming: 5 bases; junction bases outside the gene matches: 5. The CDR3 loop reads CAWMNSGRTGELFF. In DNA, the CDR3 is TGTGCCTGGATGAATAGCGGGAGAACCGGGGAGCTGTTTTTT.

The rearrangement links TRBV10-3 to TRBJ1-1, with D maybe TRBD1 (6 bases). This CDR3 comprises 15 residues. The germline CDR1 and CDR2 sequences are ENHRY and SYGVKD. Deletions cut 4 bases from V and 0 bases from J, with 12 bases between. For the CDR3, the DNA is TGTGCCATCAGTGCGGGTCGGGGGCTGAACACTGAAGCTTTCTTT. This translates into CAISAGRGLNTEAFF.

CDR3 nucleotide sequence: TGTGCCAGCTCATTCTTCCCTGGTCCTGGGACAGGGACAGAGACCCAGTACTTC. It specifies CASSFFPGPGTGTETQYF. The gene calls are TRBV18 and TRBJ2-5; 9 positions match TRBD1. Trimming at V came to 5 bases and at J to 4 bases, leaving 17 bases not matched to a gene. Looked up from germline, CDR1 is KGHSH and CDR2 is LQKENI. The CDR3 sequence is 18 residues long.

The CDR3 DNA follows: TGTGCCAGCATGGGAGCTAGCGGAGCCGCGAACACCGGGGAGCTGTTTTTT. Translated: CASMGASGAANTGELFF. The rearrangement joins TRBV2 to TRBJ2-2, with TRBD2 matching over 7 bases. The V gene end was trimmed by 7 bases and the J gene end by 0 bases; junction bases not matched to a gene: 11. Germline CDR1 SNHLY, CDR2 FYNNEI. The CDR3 is made up of 17 amino acids.

This clone was detected a few times. The rearrangement joins TRBV6-1 to TRBJ2-1, with 8 positions matching TRBD2. The germline CDR1 and CDR2 sequences are MNHNS and SASEGT. This CDR3 has 15 residues. V shed 6 bases, J shed 7 bases, and the junction held 11 bases outside the gene matches. DNA for the CDR3: TGTGCCAGCAGGGATAGCGGGAAGTCCAGAAATGAGCAGTTCTTC. Residues: CASRDSGKSRNEQFF.

The DNA of the CDR3 is TGTGCCAGCAGCTTCCAGGAGGGGGCCCGAACCGGGGAGCTGTTTTTT. It is translated as CASSFQEGARTGELFF. The chain carries TRBV7-9 and TRBJ2-2; weak D call: TRBD1 (7 bases). The CDR3 loop spans 16 amino acids. CDR1 is SEHNR, CDR2 FQNEAQ, per germline (reference sequence). With 3 bases removed from V and 5 bases from J, the gap between germline ends came to 16 bases.

The CDR3: CASSYSSSGTNEKLFF. The CDR3 coding sequence is TGTGCCAGCAGTTACTCGAGCTCAGGGACTAATGAAAAACTGTTTTTT. The rearrangement uses TRBV6-5 and TRBJ1-4; TRBD1 is a possible D gene (5 bases). Trimming took 0 bases from V and 2 from J, leaving 10 bases between them. Germline V gene data show CDR1 as MNHEY and CDR2 as SVGAGI. CDR3 size: 16 residues.

This clone is a singleton in its sample. V gene TRBV28 combines with J gene TRBJ2-2; perhaps D is TRBD1 or TRBD2 (6 bases each). The ends were cut back, 6 bases at V and 6 bases at J, with 11 bases in the middle. The CDR3 spans 13 residues. Germline-derived CDR1 and CDR2 are MDHEN and SYDVKM. CDR3 bases: TGTGCCAGCAGCAAGGGGGGCGCCGGGGAGCTGTTTTTT. Its translation: CASSKGGAGELFF.

Comments on this clone: The sample has other DNA sequences that encode this CDR3 too. V and J are TRBV28 and TRBJ1-4; 8 bases are shared with TRBD1. The length of the CDR3 is 14 residues. The junction had 3 bases not matched to a gene; V was cut back by 2 bases and J by 7 bases. Per the germline V gene, CDR1 is MDHEN and CDR2 is SYDVKM. CDR3 DNA: TGTGCCAGCAGTTTACAGGGGGCCGGTGAAAAACTGTTTTTT. Translating it yields CASSLQGAGEKLFF.